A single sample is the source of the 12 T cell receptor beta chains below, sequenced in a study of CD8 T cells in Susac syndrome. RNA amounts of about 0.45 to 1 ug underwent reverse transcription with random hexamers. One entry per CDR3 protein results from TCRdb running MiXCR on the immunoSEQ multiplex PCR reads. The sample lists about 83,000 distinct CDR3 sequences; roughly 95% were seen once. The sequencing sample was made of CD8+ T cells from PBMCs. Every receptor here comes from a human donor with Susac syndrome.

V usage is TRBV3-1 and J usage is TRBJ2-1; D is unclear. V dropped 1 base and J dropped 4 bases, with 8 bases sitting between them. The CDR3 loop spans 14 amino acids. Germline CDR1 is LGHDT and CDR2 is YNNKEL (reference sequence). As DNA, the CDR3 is TGTGCCAGCAGCCAAGGACGTTTTTACAATGAGCAGTTCTTC. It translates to CASSQGRFYNEQFF.

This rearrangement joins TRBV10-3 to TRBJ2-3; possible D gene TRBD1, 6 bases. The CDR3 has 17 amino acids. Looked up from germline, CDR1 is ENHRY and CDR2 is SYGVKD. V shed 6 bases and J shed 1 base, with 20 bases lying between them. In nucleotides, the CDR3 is TGTGCCATCAGCCGGGACACCCATCACGTCGGCACAGATACGCAGTATTTT. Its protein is CAISRDTHHVGTDTQYF.

In DNA form, the CDR3 reads TGTGCCAGTAGTATTGCAGGAAACTACGAGCAGTACTTC. This translates into CASSIAGNYEQYF. J is TRBJ2-7 and V is TRBV19; D gene ambiguous. Trimming pared 3 bases from V and 3 bases from J, leaving 9 bases between. The CDR3 has 13 amino acids. Germline V gene lookup returns CDR1 LNHDA and CDR2 SQIVND (reference sequence).

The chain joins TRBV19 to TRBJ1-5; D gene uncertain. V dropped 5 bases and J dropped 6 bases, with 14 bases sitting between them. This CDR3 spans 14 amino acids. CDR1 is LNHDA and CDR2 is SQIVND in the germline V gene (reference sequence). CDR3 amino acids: CASSAGPLGQPQHF. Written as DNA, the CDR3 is TGTGCCAGTAGTGCCGGTCCTTTGGGTCAGCCCCAGCATTTT.

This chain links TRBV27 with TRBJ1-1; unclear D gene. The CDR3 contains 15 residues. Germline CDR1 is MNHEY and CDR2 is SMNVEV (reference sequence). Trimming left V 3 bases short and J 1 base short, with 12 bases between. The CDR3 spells CASSFSGYGNTEAFF. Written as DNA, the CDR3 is TGTGCCAGCAGTTTTTCCGGTTACGGGAACACTGAAGCTTTCTTT.

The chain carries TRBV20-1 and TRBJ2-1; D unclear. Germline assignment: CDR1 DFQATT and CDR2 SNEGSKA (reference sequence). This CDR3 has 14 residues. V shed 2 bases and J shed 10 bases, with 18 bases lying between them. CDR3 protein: CSARSDDIVWEQFF. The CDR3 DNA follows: TGCAGTGCTAGATCGGACGATATCGTGTGGGAGCAGTTCTTC.

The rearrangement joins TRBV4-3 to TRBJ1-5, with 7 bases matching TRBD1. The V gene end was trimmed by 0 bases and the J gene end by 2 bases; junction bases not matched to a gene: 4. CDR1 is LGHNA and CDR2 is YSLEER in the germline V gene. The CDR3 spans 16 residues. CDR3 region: CASSQDRTGGNQPQHF. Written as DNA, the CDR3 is TGCGCCAGCAGCCAAGATCGCACAGGGGGCAATCAGCCCCAGCATTTT.

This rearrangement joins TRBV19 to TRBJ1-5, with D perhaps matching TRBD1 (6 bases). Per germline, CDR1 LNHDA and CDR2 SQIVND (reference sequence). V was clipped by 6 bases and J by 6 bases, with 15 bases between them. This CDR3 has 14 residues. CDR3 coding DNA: TGTGCCAGTAGGTCCTGGGGACAAGGTCAGCCCCAGCATTTT. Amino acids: CASRSWGQGQPQHF.

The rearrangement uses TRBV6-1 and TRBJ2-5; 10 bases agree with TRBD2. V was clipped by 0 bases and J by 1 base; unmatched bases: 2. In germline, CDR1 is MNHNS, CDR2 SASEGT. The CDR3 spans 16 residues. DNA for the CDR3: TGTGCCAGCAGTGAAGCCACTAGCGGGATCCAAGAGACCCAGTACTTC. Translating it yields CASSEATSGIQETQYF.

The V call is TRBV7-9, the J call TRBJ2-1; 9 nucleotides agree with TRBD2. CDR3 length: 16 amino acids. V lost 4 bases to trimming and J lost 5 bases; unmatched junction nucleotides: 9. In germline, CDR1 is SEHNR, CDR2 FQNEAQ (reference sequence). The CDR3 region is CASSSWGLAGNNEQFF. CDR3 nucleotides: TGTGCCAGCAGCTCTTGGGGGCTAGCGGGGAACAATGAGCAGTTCTTC.

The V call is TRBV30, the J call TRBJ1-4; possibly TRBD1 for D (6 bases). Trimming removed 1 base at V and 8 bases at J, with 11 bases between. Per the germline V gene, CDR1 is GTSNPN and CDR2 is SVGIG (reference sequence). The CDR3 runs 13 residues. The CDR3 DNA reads TGTGCCTGGAGTGCGGGGGCTGGGGAAAAACTGTTTTTT. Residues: CAWSAGAGEKLFF.

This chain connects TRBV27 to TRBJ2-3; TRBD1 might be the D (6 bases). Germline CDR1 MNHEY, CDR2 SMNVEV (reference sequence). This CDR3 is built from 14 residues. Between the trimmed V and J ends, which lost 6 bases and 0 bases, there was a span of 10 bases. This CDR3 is CASRDRSSTDTQYF. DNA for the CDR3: TGTGCCAGCAGGGACAGATCTAGCACAGATACGCAGTATTTT.